This record covers a single T cell receptor beta chain. The sample comes from a study of blood T cell repertoires in COVID-19. The table came from immunoSEQ multiplex PCR; TCRdb's copy has only in-frame clones and leaves some out. The sample carries about 170,000 clones, over 65% recorded once. The CDR3 covers 18 residues. Germline V CDR1 and CDR2: SGHAT, FQNNGV. V dropped 5 bases and J dropped 4; count of bases not matched to a gene: 16. Sequencing was done on a sample of PBMCs or T cells enriched from blood (not recorded which). V usage is TRBV11-2 and J usage is TRBJ2-3; 9 bases match TRBD2. The TCR comes from a woman aged 45-60 years who had recovered from COVID-19. CDR3 sequence: CASSVPDLVRGRADTQYF. CDR3 sequence (DNA): TGTGCCAGCAGCGTGCCCGACCTCGTTCGCGGGAGGGCAGATACGCAGTATTTT.